This TCR beta chain was identified in a study of blood T cell repertoires in COVID-19. Study as a whole: Acute and convalescent COVID-19 samples came from the United States, Italy and Spain. Sample material is recorded as cDNA or gDNA derived from T cells, B-cell-depleted T cells, or PBMCs.

The CDR3 spans 14 residues. Under the authors' procedure: Reference gene primer amplification gave nucleated cell count estimates. Using immunoSEQ multiplex PCR, the repertoire was profiled, and TCRdb retains in-frame clones only, with some absent. V and J calls and clone size come straight from that table; D and trimming were deduced from the DNA. The sample records around 84,000 clones, about 80% being singletons. Material for sequencing was peripheral blood. This chain links TRBV21-1 with TRBJ1-2; TRBD1 was called by the table and not checked on the DNA. TRBV21-1 is described as a pseudogene. The source is a woman in her thirties or forties with active or convalescent COVID-19. The CDR3 region is CASSKVSRLYGYTF. DNA for the CDR3: TGTGCCAGCAGCAAAGTATCCAGGCTCTATGGCTACACCTTC.